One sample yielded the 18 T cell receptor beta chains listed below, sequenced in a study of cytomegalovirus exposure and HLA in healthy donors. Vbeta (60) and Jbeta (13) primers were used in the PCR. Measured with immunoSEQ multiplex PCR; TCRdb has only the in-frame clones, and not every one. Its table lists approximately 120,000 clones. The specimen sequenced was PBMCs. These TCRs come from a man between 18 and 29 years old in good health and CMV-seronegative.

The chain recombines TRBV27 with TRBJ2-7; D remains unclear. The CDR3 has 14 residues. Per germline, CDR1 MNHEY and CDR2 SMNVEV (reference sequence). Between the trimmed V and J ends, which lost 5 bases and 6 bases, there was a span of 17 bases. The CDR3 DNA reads TGTGCCAGCAGTCACACCCCGATCCCGGGCGAGCAGTACTTC. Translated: CASSHTPIPGEQYF.

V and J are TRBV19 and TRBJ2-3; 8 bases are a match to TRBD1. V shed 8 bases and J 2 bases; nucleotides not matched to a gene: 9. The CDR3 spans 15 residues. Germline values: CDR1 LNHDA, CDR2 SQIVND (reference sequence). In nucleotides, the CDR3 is TGTGCCAGTCGGCAAGGGACAGGCTTCACAGATACGCAGTATTTT. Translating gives CASRQGTGFTDTQYF. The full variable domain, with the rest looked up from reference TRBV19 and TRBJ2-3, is DGGITQSPKYLFRKEGQNVTLSCEQNLNHDAMYWYRQDPGQGLRLIYYSQIVNDFQKGDIAEGYSVSREKKESFPLTVTSAQKNPTAFYLCASRQGTGFTDTQYFGPGTRLTVL.

CDR3 DNA sequence: TGTGCCAGCAGCTTGCCTAGTCTGGATACGCAGTATTTT. Amino acid sequence: CASSLPSLDTQYF. This rearrangement joins TRBV11-1 to TRBJ2-3; D uncertain. V shed 3 bases and J shed 6 bases, with 10 bases lying between them. The germline V gene has CDR1 SGHAT and CDR2 FQDESV (reference sequence). The CDR3 spans 13 residues.

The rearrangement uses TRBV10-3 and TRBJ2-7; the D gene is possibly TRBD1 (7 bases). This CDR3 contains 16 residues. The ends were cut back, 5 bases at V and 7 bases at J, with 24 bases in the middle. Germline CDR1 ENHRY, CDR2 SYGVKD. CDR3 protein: CAISPLLQGTGEEQYF. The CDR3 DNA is TGTGCCATCAGTCCTCTACTACAGGGGACGGGGGAAGAGCAGTACTTC.

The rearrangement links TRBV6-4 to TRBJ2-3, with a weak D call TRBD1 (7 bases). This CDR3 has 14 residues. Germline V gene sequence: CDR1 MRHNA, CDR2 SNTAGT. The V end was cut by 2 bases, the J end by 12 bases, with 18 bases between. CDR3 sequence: CASSDPNRGGSQYF. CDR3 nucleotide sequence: TGTGCCAGCAGTGACCCGAACAGGGGAGGCTCCCAGTATTTT.

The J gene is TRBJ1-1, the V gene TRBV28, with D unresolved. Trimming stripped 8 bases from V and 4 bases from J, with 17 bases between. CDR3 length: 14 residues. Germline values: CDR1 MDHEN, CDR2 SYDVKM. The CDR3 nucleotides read TGTGCCAGCCCTGGGCCCGGGGAGGGCACTGAAGCTTTCTTT. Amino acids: CASPGPGEGTEAFF.

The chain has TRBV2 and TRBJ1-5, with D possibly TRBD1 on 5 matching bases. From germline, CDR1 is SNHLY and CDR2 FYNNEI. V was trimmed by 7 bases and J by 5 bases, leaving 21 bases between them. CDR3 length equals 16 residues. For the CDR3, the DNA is TGTGCCAGCAACCCGGGTTTCGGGTGGGGGGATCAGCCCCAGCATTTT. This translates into CASNPGFGWGDQPQHF.

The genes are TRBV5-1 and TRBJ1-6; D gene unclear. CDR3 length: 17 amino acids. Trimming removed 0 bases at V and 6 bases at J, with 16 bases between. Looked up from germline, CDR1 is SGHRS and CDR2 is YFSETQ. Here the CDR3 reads CASSLALPIVFNSPLHF. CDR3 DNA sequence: TGCGCCAGCAGCTTGGCTCTACCGATCGTCTTTAATTCACCCCTCCACTTT.

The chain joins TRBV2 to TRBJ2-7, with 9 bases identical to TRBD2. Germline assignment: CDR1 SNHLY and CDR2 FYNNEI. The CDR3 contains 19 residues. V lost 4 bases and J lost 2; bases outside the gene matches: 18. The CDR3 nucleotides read TGTGCCAGCAGTGTAGGGCTTGGCGGGAGGGTACTTGGCACCTACGAGCAGTACTTC. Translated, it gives CASSVGLGGRVLGTYEQYF.

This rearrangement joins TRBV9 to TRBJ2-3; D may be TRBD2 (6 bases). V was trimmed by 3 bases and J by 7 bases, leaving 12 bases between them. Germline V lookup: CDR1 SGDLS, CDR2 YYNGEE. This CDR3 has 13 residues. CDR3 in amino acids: CASSGGDLNTQYF. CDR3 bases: TGTGCCAGCAGCGGGGGGGACCTAAATACGCAGTATTTT.

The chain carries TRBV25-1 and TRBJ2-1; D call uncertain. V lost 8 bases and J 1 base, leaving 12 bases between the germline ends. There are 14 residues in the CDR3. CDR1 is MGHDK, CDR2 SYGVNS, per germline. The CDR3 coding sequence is TGTGCCAGCGCCCAGTCGAAGTCCTACAATGAGCAGTTCTTC. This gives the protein CASAQSKSYNEQFF.

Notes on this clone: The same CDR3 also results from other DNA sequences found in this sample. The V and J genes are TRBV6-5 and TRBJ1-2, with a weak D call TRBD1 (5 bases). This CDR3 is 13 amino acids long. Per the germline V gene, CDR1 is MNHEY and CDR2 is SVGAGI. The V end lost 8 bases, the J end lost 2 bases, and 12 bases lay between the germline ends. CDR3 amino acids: CASGAGGNYGYTF. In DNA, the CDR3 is TGTGCCAGCGGGGCAGGCGGCAACTATGGCTACACCTTC.

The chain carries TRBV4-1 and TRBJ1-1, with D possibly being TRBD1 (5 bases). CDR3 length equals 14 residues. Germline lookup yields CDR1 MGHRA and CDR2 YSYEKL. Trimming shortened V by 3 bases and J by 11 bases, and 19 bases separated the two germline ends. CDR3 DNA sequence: TGCGCCAGCAGCCAGGAGACAGTGACAAGTAGCGCTTTCTTT. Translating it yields CASSQETVTSSAFF.

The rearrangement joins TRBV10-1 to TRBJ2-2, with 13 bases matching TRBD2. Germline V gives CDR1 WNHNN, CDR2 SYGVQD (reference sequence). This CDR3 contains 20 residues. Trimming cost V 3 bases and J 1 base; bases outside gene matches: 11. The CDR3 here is CASSDFSRGLAGLNTGELFF. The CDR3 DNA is TGCGCCAGCAGTGACTTCAGCCGGGGACTAGCGGGACTGAACACCGGGGAGCTGTTTTTT.

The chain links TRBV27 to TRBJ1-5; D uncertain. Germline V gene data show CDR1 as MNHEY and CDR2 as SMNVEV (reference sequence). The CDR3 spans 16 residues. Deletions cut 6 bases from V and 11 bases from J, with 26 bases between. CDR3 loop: CASRPHLDGYSKAQHF. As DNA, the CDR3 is TGTGCCAGCAGACCACACCTTGACGGATATAGCAAGGCCCAGCATTTT.

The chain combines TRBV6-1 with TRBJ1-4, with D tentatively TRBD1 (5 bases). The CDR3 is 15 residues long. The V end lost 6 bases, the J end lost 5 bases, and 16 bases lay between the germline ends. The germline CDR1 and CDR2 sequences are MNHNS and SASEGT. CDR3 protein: CASSANGGGNEKLFF. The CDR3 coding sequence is TGTGCCAGCAGCGCGAACGGGGGAGGGAATGAAAAACTGTTTTTT.

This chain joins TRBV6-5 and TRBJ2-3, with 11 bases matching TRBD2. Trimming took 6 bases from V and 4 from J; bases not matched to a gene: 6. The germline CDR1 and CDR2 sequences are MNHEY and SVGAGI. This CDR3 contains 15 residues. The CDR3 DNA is TGTGCCAGCAGCTCCCTGACTAGCGGGGCAGATACGCAGTATTTT. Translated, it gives CASSSLTSGADTQYF.

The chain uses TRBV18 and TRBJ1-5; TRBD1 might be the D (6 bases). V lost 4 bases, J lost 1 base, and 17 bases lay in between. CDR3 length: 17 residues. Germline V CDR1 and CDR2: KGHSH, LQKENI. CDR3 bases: TGTGCCAGCTCACTCCTCCCAGGGGATTTCAGCAATCAGCCCCAGCATTTT. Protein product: CASSLLPGDFSNQPQHF.